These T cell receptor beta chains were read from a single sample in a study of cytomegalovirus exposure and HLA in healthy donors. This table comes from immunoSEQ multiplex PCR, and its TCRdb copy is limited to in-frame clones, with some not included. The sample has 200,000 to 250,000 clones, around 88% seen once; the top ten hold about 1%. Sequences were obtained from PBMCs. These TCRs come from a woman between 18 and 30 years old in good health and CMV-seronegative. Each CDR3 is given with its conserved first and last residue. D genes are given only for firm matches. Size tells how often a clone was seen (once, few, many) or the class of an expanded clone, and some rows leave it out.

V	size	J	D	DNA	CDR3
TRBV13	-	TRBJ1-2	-	TGTGCCAGCAGCTCCGTAATGGGCAGGAAAAGCTATGGCTACACCTTC	CASSSVMGRKSYGYTF
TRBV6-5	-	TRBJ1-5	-	TGTGCCAGCAGGGAGAGGGACAATCAGCCCCAGCATTTT	CASRERDNQPQHF
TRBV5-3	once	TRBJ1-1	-	TGTGCCAGATTACACCCGAACACTGAAGCTTTCTTT	CARLHPNTEAFF
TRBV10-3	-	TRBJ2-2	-	TGTGCCATCAGTGAGCCGGGTTTAACCGGGGAGCTGTTTTTT	CAISEPGLTGELFF
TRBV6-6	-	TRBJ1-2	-	TGTGCCAGCAGGCAAAACAGATTAGACTATGGCTACACCTTC	CASRQNRLDYGYTF
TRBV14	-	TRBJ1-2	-	TGTGCCAGCAGCCAAGATCTTTGGAGGGGTGGCTACACCTTC	CASSQDLWRGGYTF
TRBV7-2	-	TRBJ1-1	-	TGTGCCAGCAGCCTAGCGGGGGGGAAAATGAACACTGAAGCTTTCTTT	CASSLAGGKMNTEAFF
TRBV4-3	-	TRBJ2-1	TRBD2	TGCGCCAGCAGCTTACGAGCTAGCGGGGCCTACAATGAGCAGTTCTTC	CASSLRASGAYNEQFF
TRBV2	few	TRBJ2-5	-	TGTGCCAGCAGTCCGACAGGAAAAATGGGAGAGACCCAGTACTTC	CASSPTGKMGETQYF
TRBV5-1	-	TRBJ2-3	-	TGCGCCAGCAGCTTGTCTATCACAGATACGCAGTATTTT	CASSLSITDTQYF
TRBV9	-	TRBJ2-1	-	TGTGCCAGCAGTCGTGCTAGCTCCTACAATGAGCAGTTCTTC	CASSRASSYNEQFF
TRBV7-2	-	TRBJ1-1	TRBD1	TGTGCCAGCAGCCCAGGGGGTCTGAACACTGAAGCTTTCTTT	CASSPGGLNTEAFF
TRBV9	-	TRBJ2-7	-	TGTGCCAGCAGCGTAGGGTCAGGAGGACTCGCCTACGAGCAGTACTTC	CASSVGSGGLAYEQYF
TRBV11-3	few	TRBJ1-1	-	TGTGCCAGCAGCTTAGTGGGGGGAACTGAAGCTTTCTTT	CASSLVGGTEAFF
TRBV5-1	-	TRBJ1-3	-	TGCGCCAGCAGCTCCACAGGAGTAGGTGGAAACACCATATATTTT	CASSSTGVGGNTIYF
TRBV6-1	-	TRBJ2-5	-	TGTGCCAGCAGTGGTCTCGCAGGCGGGAATGGTGTAGAGACCCAGTACTTC	CASSGLAGGNGVETQYF
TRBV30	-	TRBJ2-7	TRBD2	TGTGCCTGGAGTTTCCGGGGGGGAGTGTCGCCCTACGAGCAGTACTTC	CAWSFRGGVSPYEQYF
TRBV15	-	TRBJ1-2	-	TGTGCCACCAGCAGGCGGACACCCGGCAACTATGGCTACACCTTC	CATSRRTPGNYGYTF